The TCR beta chain described here comes from a study of control samples from healthy donors and cancer patients. Germline CDR1 and CDR2: SGDLS and YYNGEE. This CDR3 is built from 15 residues. V lost 0 bases and J lost 5, with 15 bases in between. This table comes from immunoSEQ multiplex PCR, and its TCRdb copy is limited to in-frame clones, with some not included. Of tens of thousands of clones in the sample, 70% to 90% were seen once. Sequencing was carried out using PBMCs. The receptor comes from a woman aged 55 to 70 with head and neck cancer. V and J are TRBV9 and TRBJ2-7; maybe TRBD1 (6 bases). The CDR3 is CASSVALTGPHEQYF. CDR3 DNA sequence: TGTGCCAGCAGCGTAGCTCTTACAGGGCCGCACGAGCAGTACTTC.